This T cell receptor (beta chain) comes out of a study of blood T cell repertoires in COVID-19. Study in general: Acute-phase and convalescent COVID-19 samples originated in the United States, Italy and Spain. PBMCs, B-cell-depleted T cells, or T cells provided the cDNA or gDNA that made up the material.

Profiling relied on immunoSEQ multiplex PCR, and the TCRdb table lists in-frame clones only, not all of them. The data contain roughly 140,000 clones, around nine tenths of them singletons. Sequenced: peripheral blood. This clonotype was obtained from a woman aged 40 to 50 with acute or convalescent COVID-19.

DNA of the CDR3: TGTGCCAGCACCCCTGGTGGGAGGGGTGGCTACACCTTC. It encodes CASTPGGRGGYTF. This rearrangement joins TRBV12-3 or TRBV12-4 to TRBJ1-2, with D possibly being TRBD1 (5 bases). Trimming shortened V by 7 bases and J by 7 bases, and 16 bases separated the two germline ends. The CDR3 has 13 residues.